These T cell receptor beta chains were read from a single sample in a study of monozygotic twins with inflammatory bowel disease. TCRdb reanalyzed the 5' RACE reads and collapses them to one entry per CDR3 protein, without DNA. The sample totals just over 300,000 distinct CDR3 sequences. Input material: blood. These receptors originate from a human donor with ulcerative colitis or Crohn's disease, or a healthy co-twin of an affected twin (not recorded which). Both conserved end residues are part of each CDR3.

v_gene,j_gene,CDR3aa
TRBV28,TRBJ1-5,CASSLFVLEPQHF
TRBV15,TRBJ2-1,CATSRDNQLNEFF
TRBV5-4,TRBJ1-2,CASSLEGDLGVIGGYTF
TRBV5-1,TRBJ2-7,CASSSLTSVGRSSYEQYF
TRBV7-2,TRBJ2-6,CASSVGGSGANVLTF
TRBV7-2,TRBJ1-1,CASSLRHGTGRYNEAFF
TRBV23-1,TRBJ2-1,CAHTREDYNEQFF
TRBV2,TRBJ2-7,CASNPGGPSSYEQYF
TRBV6-5,TRBJ2-2,CASSLTGGLYTGELFF
TRBV14,TRBJ2-5,CASSQGTSGIVNQYF
TRBV30,TRBJ2-1,CASHRTNEQFF
TRBV27,TRBJ2-3,CASSLQNADTQYF
TRBV7-2,TRBJ2-5,CASSLTSLETQYF
TRBV4-3,TRBJ1-5,CASSQDLWGTQPQHF
TRBV27,TRBJ2-7,CANPPCLHYEQYF
TRBV3-1,TRBJ2-7,CASSPGQGYSYEQYF
TRBV20-1,TRBJ2-7,CSARQGYEQYF
TRBV7-9,TRBJ2-1,CASTLDGGGEFF
TRBV6-2/TRBV6-3,TRBJ1-1,CASRQTMNTEAFF
TRBV6-5,TRBJ2-5,CASSYSSSGEETQYF
TRBV3-1,TRBJ2-1,CASSPKGGHEQFF
TRBV27,TRBJ2-7,CASSLSGQRYEQYF
TRBV4-3,TRBJ2-6,CASSPQSAGANVLTF
TRBV5-1,TRBJ2-1,CASSLSGLADYNEQFF
TRBV6-1,TRBJ2-5,CVSTQNPGVLETQYF
TRBV20-1,TRBJ1-1,CSATGQSNTEAFF
TRBV9,TRBJ2-1,CASSTGLAGNEQFF
TRBV5-1,TRBJ2-7,CASSFSGQGPYEQYF
TRBV3-1,TRBJ2-4,CASRAGGNIQYF
TRBV5-1,TRBJ2-3,CASSYRGDTDTQYF